A single TCR beta chain is shown here with its context. Assay used: immunoSEQ multiplex PCR; TCRdb lists only in-frame clones, some missing. The sample consists of over 200,000 clones, roughly 91% of them appearing once. Membership in each cohort depended on participant-reported clinical history. Germline V gene data show CDR1 as MGHRA and CDR2 as YSYEKL. V was cut by 6 bases and J by 1 base, with 16 bases left in between. This CDR3 region has 15 residues. The data are from a study of blood T cell repertoires in COVID-19. This TCR came from a woman aged 25 to 39 with acute COVID-19. Sequenced material: PBMCs or T cells enriched from blood (not recorded which). The genes are TRBV4-1 and TRBJ2-7; D might be TRBD1 (5 bases). CDR3 bases: TGCGCCAGCAGTCTCACCGGCTCAGGGTCCTACGAGCAGTACTTC. Translated: CASSLTGSGSYEQYF.